This TCR beta chain was obtained from a study of control samples from healthy donors and cancer patients. Sequencing was performed with immunoSEQ multiplex PCR; in TCRdb, only in-frame clones are kept and a portion is missing. The sample shows 75,000 to 90,000 clones, about 89% of them seen only once. Germline V gene sequence: CDR1 SNHLY, CDR2 FYNNEI. The germline V and J ends were trimmed by 3 bases and 9 bases, with 12 bases remaining between them. There are 14 residues in the CDR3. The receptor comes from a man aged 25 to 40 in good health. The chain uses TRBV2 and TRBJ1-6; the D gene is possibly TRBD1 (5 bases). The sample was blood. The CDR3 region has the DNA TGTGCCAGCAGTGATACAGGATTGGGTTCACCCCTCCACTTT. Translation: CASSDTGLGSPLHF.